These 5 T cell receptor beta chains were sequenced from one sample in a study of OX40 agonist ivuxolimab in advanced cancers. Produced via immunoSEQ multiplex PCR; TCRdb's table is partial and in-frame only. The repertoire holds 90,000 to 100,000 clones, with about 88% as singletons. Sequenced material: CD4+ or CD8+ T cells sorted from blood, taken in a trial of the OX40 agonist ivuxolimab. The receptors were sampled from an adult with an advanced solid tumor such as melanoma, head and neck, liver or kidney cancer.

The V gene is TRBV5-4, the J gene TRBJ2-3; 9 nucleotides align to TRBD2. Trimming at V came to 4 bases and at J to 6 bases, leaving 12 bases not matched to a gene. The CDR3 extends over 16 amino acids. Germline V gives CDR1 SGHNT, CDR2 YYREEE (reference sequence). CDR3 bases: TGTGCCAGCAGCCACCTTAGTGGCGGGAGGGCGGATACGCAGTATTTT. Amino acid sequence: CASSHLSGGRADTQYF.

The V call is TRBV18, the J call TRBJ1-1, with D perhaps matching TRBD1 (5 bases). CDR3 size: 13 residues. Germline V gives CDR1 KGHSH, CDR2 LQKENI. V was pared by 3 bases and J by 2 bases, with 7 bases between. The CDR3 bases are TGTGCCAGCTCACCGACAGATAACACTGAAGCTTTCTTT. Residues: CASSPTDNTEAFF.

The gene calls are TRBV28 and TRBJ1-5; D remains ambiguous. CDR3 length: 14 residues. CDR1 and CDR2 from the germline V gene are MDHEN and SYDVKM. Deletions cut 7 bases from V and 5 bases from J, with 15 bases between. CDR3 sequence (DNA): TGTGCCAGCACAGTACCCAGTGCATATCAGCCCCAGCATTTT. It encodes CASTVPSAYQPQHF.

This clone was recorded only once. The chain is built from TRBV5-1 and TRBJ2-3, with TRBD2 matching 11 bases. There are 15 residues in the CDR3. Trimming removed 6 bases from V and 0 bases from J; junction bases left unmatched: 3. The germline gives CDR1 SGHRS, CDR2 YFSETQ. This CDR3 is CASKLAGESTDTQYF. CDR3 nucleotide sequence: TGCGCCAGCAAACTAGCGGGGGAAAGCACAGATACGCAGTATTTT. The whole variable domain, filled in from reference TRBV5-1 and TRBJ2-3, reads KAGVTQTPRYLIKTRGQQVTLSCSPISGHRSVSWYQQTPGQGLQFLFEYFSETQRNKGNFPGRFSGRQFSNSRSEMNVSTLELGDSALYLCASKLAGESTDTQYFGPGTRLTVL.

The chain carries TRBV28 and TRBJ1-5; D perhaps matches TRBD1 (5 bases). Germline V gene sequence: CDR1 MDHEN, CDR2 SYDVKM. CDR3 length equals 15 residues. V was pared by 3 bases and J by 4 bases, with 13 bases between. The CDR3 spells CASSFGEKGNQPQHF. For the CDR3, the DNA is TGTGCCAGCAGTTTTGGGGAAAAGGGGAATCAGCCCCAGCATTTT.